The 9 T cell receptor beta chains below were found in one sample sequenced in a study of blood T cells in healthy people across ages. A sample-barcoded 5' primer and a J-beta primer mix were used in a second PCR of roughly 6 to 11 cycles. One entry per CDR3 protein results from TCRdb running MiXCR on the 5' RACE reads. The repertoire holds approximately 600,000 distinct CDR3 sequences, with about 54% as singletons. Sequenced material: blood. All receptors derive from a man aged 60 to 69 in good health.

This chain links TRBV28 with TRBJ2-5; weak D call: TRBD1 (6 bases). The closer fit of TRBJ2-7 to the DNA end suggests the J call may be wrong. Germline V gene sequence: CDR1 MDHEN, CDR2 SYDVKM. The CDR3 consists of 14 residues. The CDR3 region has the DNA TGTGCCAGCAGTTTCAACAGGGCGGGCTACGAGCAGTACTTC. Amino acid sequence: CASSFNRAGYEQYF.

Only a few counts were recorded for this clonotype. This chain links TRBV12-3 or TRBV12-4 with TRBJ2-3, with D unclear. This CDR3 contains 15 residues. Trimming took 9 bases from V and 1 from J, leaving 17 bases between them. The CDR3 DNA sequence: TGTGCCAGTAACCCCACCAAGGCTGGCACAGATACGCAGTATTTT. Translating gives CASNPTKAGTDTQYF.

J is TRBJ1-2 and V is TRBV5-1, with 7 bases matching TRBD1. V lost 0 bases to trimming and J lost 6 bases; unmatched junction nucleotides: 5. Germline V gene data show CDR1 as SGHRS and CDR2 as YFSETQ. The CDR3 totals 14 residues. The CDR3 nucleotides read TGCGCCAGCAGCTTGGTCCGACAGGGAAATGGCTACACCTTC. This gives the protein CASSLVRQGNGYTF. The variable domain in full, completed from reference TRBV5-1 and TRBJ1-2, reads KAGVTQTPRYLIKTRGQQVTLSCSPISGHRSVSWYQQTPGQGLQFLFEYFSETQRNKGNFPGRFSGRQFSNSRSEMNVSTLELGDSALYLCASSLVRQGNGYTFGSGTRLTVV.

Concerning this clonotype: Germline and junction disagree at one end, which may indicate a read error. As DNA, the CDR3 is TGTGCCAGCAGCGAAGGGGACAGCCGGATTGGAAACATTCAGTACTTC. Protein product: CASSEGDSRIGNIQYF. The chain joins TRBV2 to TRBJ2-4; TRBD1 matches at 7 bases. CDR1 is SNHLY and CDR2 is FYNNEI in the germline V gene. CDR3 length: 16 residues.

The chain links TRBV5-6 to TRBJ1-2; possibly TRBD1 for D (5 bases). V lost 0 bases to trimming and J lost 7 bases, with 16 bases between them. The CDR3 runs to 15 residues. CDR1 is SGHDT and CDR2 is YYEEEE in the germline V gene. The CDR3, as DNA: TGTGCCAGCAGCTTGGCCAAGGGGCGCGGTCTTGGCTACACCTTC. This codes for CASSLAKGRGLGYTF.

The J gene is TRBJ2-1, the V gene TRBV21-1; whether TRBD1, the table's D call, matches the DNA was not checked. TRBV21-1 is reported as a pseudogene. CDR3 length equals 17 residues. CDR3 nucleotide sequence: TGTGCCAGCAGCAAAATCCGGAGGGGGGGTAAATACAATGAGCAGTTCTTC. Protein: CASSKIRRGGKYNEQFF.

This clonotype was counted only a few times. The chain uses TRBV20-1 and TRBJ1-4; D is ambiguous. Trimming left V 0 bases short and J 4 bases short, with 12 bases between. Germline loops: CDR1 DFQATT, CDR2 SNEGSKA (reference sequence). The length of the CDR3 is 15 residues. The CDR3 protein is CSARDGNSYNEKLFF. The CDR3 DNA reads as TGCAGTGCTAGAGATGGCAACAGTTATAATGAAAAACTGTTTTTT.

The chain combines TRBV5-1 with TRBJ2-5; perhaps TRBD1 as D (5 bases). The CDR3 totals 14 residues. CDR1 SGHRS and CDR2 YFSETQ come from the germline V gene. V was clipped by 1 base and J by 3 bases, with 10 bases between them. The CDR3 bases are TGCGCCAGCAGCTTGAGCACAGGCAAAGAGACCCAGTACTTC. It codes for CASSLSTGKETQYF.

This clonotype was observed a handful of times. The V call is TRBV5-1, the J call TRBJ2-1; D is possibly TRBD2 (6 bases). The CDR3 is made up of 16 amino acids. Looked up from germline, CDR1 is SGHRS and CDR2 is YFSETQ. The V end was cut by 4 bases, the J end by 1 base, with 15 bases between. CDR3 protein: CASSDGRGFSYNEQFF. The CDR3 bases are TGCGCCAGCAGCGACGGGCGGGGCTTTTCCTACAATGAGCAGTTCTTC.